One and the same sample provided the 21 T cell receptor beta chains below, sequenced in a study of CD8 T cells in Susac syndrome. 0.5 to 1 ug RNA was reverse transcribed with random hexamers. TCRdb independently ran MiXCR on the immunoSEQ multiplex PCR reads; one entry per CDR3 protein. The table has approximately 120,000 distinct CDR3 sequences, 90% to 95% seen once. Sequenced input: CD4+ T cells from PBMCs. Receptor source: a human donor in good health.

V is TRBV3-1 and J is TRBJ2-5; TRBD2 agrees at 9 bases. Per the germline V gene, CDR1 is LGHDT and CDR2 is YNNKEL (reference sequence). Trimming at V came to 5 bases and at J to 4 bases, leaving 11 bases not matched to a gene. The CDR3 loop spans 16 amino acids. As DNA, the CDR3 is TGTGCCAGCAGCAGGGGCGGGAGGGGGGCCGCAGAGACCCAGTACTTC. Protein product: CASSRGGRGAAETQYF.

The rearrangement uses TRBV14 and TRBJ2-7; 7 bases map to TRBD1. Per the germline V gene, CDR1 is SGHDN and CDR2 is FVKESK. J lost 3 bases, V lost 5 bases, and 10 bases had no gene match. The CDR3 is 15 residues long. The CDR3 DNA sequence: TGTGCCAGCAGCGCCGGACAGGCGGACGTCTACGAGCAGTACTTC. Amino acids: CASSAGQADVYEQYF.

This rearrangement joins TRBV5-1 to TRBJ2-7; 9 bases match TRBD2. Germline V gene sequence: CDR1 SGHRS, CDR2 YFSETQ. The CDR3 consists of 15 residues. The trim removed 1 base at V and 5 bases at J, leaving 7 bases unmatched. The CDR3 is CASSLKLAGADEQYF. Written as DNA, the CDR3 is TGCGCCAGCAGCTTGAAATTAGCGGGAGCTGACGAGCAGTACTTC.

The chain has TRBV6-2 or TRBV6-3 and TRBJ1-2; no firm D call. V lost 8 bases and J lost 4, with 20 bases in between. From germline, CDR1 is MNHEY and CDR2 SVGEGT. This CDR3 region has 15 residues. As DNA, the CDR3 is TGTGCCAGCGTCTCGGCAGCACGTCTTGGCTATGGCTACACCTTC. Translation gives CASVSAARLGYGYTF.

The rearrangement joins TRBV7-2 to TRBJ2-3; a weak D match, TRBD1 (6 bases). The V end was cut by 4 bases, the J end by 2 bases, with 13 bases between. The CDR3 has 15 amino acids. Germline V CDR1 and CDR2: SGHTA, FQGNSA. CDR3 in DNA: TGTGCCAGCAGCTCCCGTTCAGGGGCCACAGATACGCAGTATTTT. Residues: CASSSRSGATDTQYF.

The rearrangement uses TRBV20-1 and TRBJ1-5; weak D call: TRBD1 (5 bases). Per germline, CDR1 DFQATT and CDR2 SNEGSKA (reference sequence). The CDR3 spans 15 residues. V was pared by 5 bases and J by 2 bases, with 16 bases between. The DNA of the CDR3 is TGCAGTGCTTCTCTCCGGGGCACCGGCAATCAGCCCCAGCATTTT. Encoded protein: CSASLRGTGNQPQHF.

This chain connects TRBV29-1 to TRBJ1-1, with no clear D. Germline CDR1 and CDR2: SQVTM and ANQGSEA. Trimming pared 2 bases from V and 1 base from J, leaving 11 bases between. This CDR3 has 14 residues. The CDR3 DNA sequence: TGCAGCGTTGAAATACGGTCCCCGAACACTGAAGCTTTCTTT. Protein product: CSVEIRSPNTEAFF. Filled out from reference TRBV29-1 and TRBJ1-1, the complete variable domain reads SAVISQKPSRDICQRGTSLTIQCQVDSQVTMMFWYRQQPGQSLTLIATANQGSEATYESGFVIDKFPISRPNLTFSTLTVSNMSPEDSSIYLCSVEIRSPNTEAFFGQGTRLTVV.

The chain links TRBV7-2 to TRBJ2-5; no firm D call. V lost 5 bases to trimming and J lost 4 bases, with 11 bases between them. This CDR3 has 13 residues. In germline, CDR1 is SGHTA, CDR2 FQGNSA. In DNA, the CDR3 is TGTGCCAGCAGCAGATTCAATTCAGAGACCCAGTACTTC. The encoded protein is CASSRFNSETQYF.

V gene TRBV6-5 combines with J gene TRBJ1-4; 8 bases are shared with TRBD1. The CDR3 totals 15 residues. Germline V gene data show CDR1 as MNHEY and CDR2 as SVGAGI. Trimming cost V 0 bases and J 5 bases; bases outside gene matches: 2. The CDR3 bases are TGTGCCAGCAGTTACTCACGGACAGGGAATGAAAAACTGTTTTTT. This encodes CASSYSRTGNEKLFF.

The V and J genes are TRBV5-4 and TRBJ2-3; TRBD2 aligns across 8 bases. Germline loops: CDR1 SGHNT, CDR2 YYREEE (reference sequence). Germline trimming cut 0 bases from V and 4 bases from J; bases unmatched to any gene: 7. This CDR3 spans 16 amino acids. CDR3 amino acids: CASSLEGAGGADTQYF. The CDR3 nucleotides are TGTGCCAGCAGCTTGGAAGGGGCCGGGGGGGCAGATACGCAGTATTTT. The variable domain in full, with the rest retrieved from reference TRBV5-4 and TRBJ2-3, is ETGVTQSPTHLIKTRGQQVTLRCSSQSGHNTVSWYQQALGQGPQFIFQYYREEENGRGNFPPRFSGLQFPNYSSELNVNALELDDSALYLCASSLEGAGGADTQYFGPGTRLTVL.

The J gene is TRBJ2-3, the V gene TRBV5-1, with 8 bases aligning to TRBD1. The CDR3 has 15 amino acids. J gave up 4 bases and V 4 bases, and 8 bases lay outside the gene matches. The germline V gene has CDR1 SGHRS and CDR2 YFSETQ. CDR3 DNA: TGCGCCAGCAGCGTCGCAGGGGGCTCGGCAGATACGCAGTATTTT. Amino acids: CASSVAGGSADTQYF. The full variable domain, rest sourced from reference TRBV5-1 and TRBJ2-3, is KAGVTQTPRYLIKTRGQQVTLSCSPISGHRSVSWYQQTPGQGLQFLFEYFSETQRNKGNFPGRFSGRQFSNSRSEMNVSTLELGDSALYLCASSVAGGSADTQYFGPGTRLTVL.

The V and J genes are TRBV5-1 and TRBJ2-1, with 7 bases lining up with TRBD1. Germline CDR1 reads SGHRS; CDR2 reads YFSETQ. The CDR3 spans 15 residues. The V gene end was trimmed by 7 bases and the J gene end by 0 bases; junction bases not matched to a gene: 7. This CDR3 reads CASFRDRASYNEQFF. In nucleotides, the CDR3 is TGCGCCAGCTTCCGGGACAGAGCCTCCTACAATGAGCAGTTCTTC.

The rearrangement uses TRBV18 and TRBJ1-1; maybe TRBD1 (6 bases). CDR1 and CDR2 (germline): KGHSH, LQKENI. The CDR3 contains 16 residues. V dropped 3 bases and J dropped 2 bases, with 16 bases sitting between them. The CDR3 DNA sequence: TGTGCCAGCTCACCCAACTCCGGGACACCCAACACTGAAGCTTTCTTT. It translates to CASSPNSGTPNTEAFF.

The chain combines TRBV11-2 with TRBJ1-2; D is perhaps TRBD1 (5 bases). This CDR3 is 16 amino acids long. Trimming shortened V by 4 bases and J by 3 bases, and 18 bases separated the two germline ends. The germline CDR1 and CDR2 sequences are SGHAT and FQNNGV. The CDR3 reads CASSSGARSGDYGYTF. Here the CDR3 DNA reads TGTGCCAGCAGCTCCGGGGCGAGGTCGGGGGACTATGGCTACACCTTC. The complete variable domain, with remaining parts taken from reference TRBV11-2 and TRBJ1-2, reads EAGVAQSPRYKIIEKRQSVAFWCNPISGHATLYWYQQILGQGPKLLIQFQNNGVVDDSQLPKDRFSAERLKGVDSTLKIQPAKLEDSAVYLCASSSGARSGDYGYTFGSGTRLTVV.

The chain joins TRBV9 to TRBJ2-3, with 9 bases aligning to TRBD2. The germline V gene encodes CDR1 SGDLS and CDR2 YYNGEE. Losses at the gene ends were 4 bases for V and 7 bases for J; bases not matched to a gene: 7. The CDR3 consists of 14 residues. The CDR3 protein is CASSPIAGANTQYF. The DNA for the CDR3 is TGTGCCAGCAGCCCAATAGCGGGAGCGAATACGCAGTATTTT.

This clonotype was seen once. CDR3 sequence (DNA): TGTGCCAGCAGCTTCGACCGGGACACAGATACGCAGTATTTT. Translating it yields CASSFDRDTDTQYF. The chain recombines TRBV11-3 with TRBJ2-3; maybe TRBD2 (5 bases). The germline V and J ends were trimmed by 3 bases and 2 bases, with 9 bases remaining between them. CDR3 length equals 14 residues. Germline V gene data show CDR1 as SGHNT and CDR2 as YENEEA.

This chain uses TRBV30 with TRBJ2-5, with no clear D. The V and J ends lost 0 bases and 7 bases respectively, with 12 bases between them. CDR3 size: 13 residues. Germline-derived CDR1 and CDR2 are GTSNPN and SVGIG (reference sequence). The CDR3 nucleotides are TGTGCCTGGAGTGTGCGATCGATCGGGACCCAGTACTTC. Translated, it gives CAWSVRSIGTQYF.

V is TRBV30 and J is TRBJ1-5, with 7 bases identical to TRBD1. Germline trimming cut 1 base from V and 4 bases from J; bases unmatched to any gene: 7. The CDR3 consists of 15 residues. Germline CDR1 is GTSNPN and CDR2 is SVGIG (reference sequence). In DNA, the CDR3 is TGTGCCTGGAGTGCCGGGACAGTGGTGAATCAGCCCCAGCATTTT. Translated: CAWSAGTVVNQPQHF.

The chain uses TRBV18 and TRBJ1-1, with D possibly matching TRBD1 (5 bases). The V gene's germline CDR1 is KGHSH and CDR2 LQKENI. There are 12 residues in the CDR3. V shed 4 bases and J shed 10 bases, with 13 bases lying between them. CDR3 region: CASSHDSTVAFF. CDR3 bases: TGTGCCAGCTCACACGACAGTACGGTAGCTTTCTTT.

This clonotype was recorded only once. This chain uses TRBV12-3 or TRBV12-4 with TRBJ2-5; 14 nucleotides align to TRBD2. V dropped 3 bases and J dropped 4; count of bases not matched to a gene: 4. The CDR3 is 16 amino acids. DNA for the CDR3: TGTGCCAGCAGTTTCGGACTAGCGGGAGGTCGAGAGACCCAGTACTTC. It codes for CASSFGLAGGRETQYF.

This clonotype was seen more than once but under ten times. The rearrangement joins TRBV5-1 to TRBJ2-2; 10 nucleotides line up with TRBD2. Germline values: CDR1 SGHRS, CDR2 YFSETQ. With 4 bases clipped from V and 4 bases from J, the junction kept 4 bases outside the gene matches. The CDR3 extends over 15 amino acids. The CDR3 sequence is CASSPSGSSTGELFF. The CDR3 DNA is TGCGCCAGCAGCCCTAGCGGGAGTAGCACCGGGGAGCTGTTTTTT.